This TCR beta chain was recovered during a study of blood T cell repertoires in COVID-19. Study in general: Samples came from the United States, Italy and Spain, spanning acute and convalescent COVID-19. Sources were T cells, B-cell-depleted T cells, or PBMCs; the material itself was cDNA or gDNA.

In the authors' workflow: Nucleated cell number was recorded as an estimate derived from reference gene primer amplification. Clones were read by immunoSEQ multiplex PCR, and TCRdb kept only the in-frame ones, dropping some. The DNA was the basis for D and trimming; V, J and clone size are from that table. The sample lists some 180,000 clones; around 83% were seen once. Trimming stripped 1 base from V and 2 bases from J, with 11 bases between. Germline V gives CDR1 SGHAT, CDR2 FQNNGV. The CDR3 runs 15 residues. V gene TRBV11-2 combines with J gene TRBJ1-2, with D perhaps TRBD1 (5 bases). The sequence came from a woman between 55 and 75 years old with acute or convalescent COVID-19. The sample comprised peripheral blood. CDR3 DNA sequence: TGTGCCAGCAGCTTAGCGGCAGGGTGGAACTATGGCTACACCTTC. This translates into CASSLAAGWNYGYTF.